This T cell receptor beta chain was recorded in a study of monozygotic twins with cystic fibrosis. A single count supports this clone. Its matching antigen is unknown. Trimming took off 3 bases at V and 0 bases at J, with 15 bases between the two ends. In germline, CDR1 is ENHRY, CDR2 SYGVKD. This CDR3 region has 17 residues. Some clones are missing from TCRdb's copy, which holds only in-frame ones; the method was immunoSEQ multiplex PCR. The top ten clones hold about 1.6% of a sample with under 20,000 clones, roughly nine tenths of them seen once. Study results and caveats: Co-twins had the most similar V usage for 13 of 16 pairs, J for 8.

V usage is TRBV10-3 and J usage is TRBJ1-5, with D maybe TRBD1 (5 bases). The clonotype was recovered from a girl aged 2-10 years with cystic fibrosis. Sequences were obtained from blood. As DNA, the CDR3 is TGTGCCATCAGTGAACGGATGGGGGGAAATAGCAATCAGCCCCAGCATTTT. Translating gives CAISERMGGNSNQPQHF.